A selection of T cell receptor beta chains follows, all from one sample in a study of T cell responses to AZD1222 COVID-19 vaccine. Clones were sequenced by immunoSEQ multiplex PCR, and TCRdb holds only the in-frame ones, with some missing. The repertoire has about 110,000 clones, over 90% of them found once; the top ten carry approximately 2.8%. The material sequenced was peripheral blood, taken 28 days after the second AZD1222 dose. These receptors were collected from an adult who received the AZD1222 COVID-19 vaccine. The CDR3 runs from the conserved cysteine through the conserved F or W.

CDR3 protein: CATSSLGETQYF
V gene: TRBV15
J gene: TRBJ2-5

CDR3 protein: CASSDSPANQPQHF
V gene: TRBV6-4
J gene: TRBJ1-5

CDR3 protein: CASSPTSGSAHEQYF
V gene: TRBV5-1
J gene: TRBJ2-7

CDR3 protein: CASSGELTEAFF
V gene: TRBV7-9
J gene: TRBJ1-1

CDR3 protein: CASTRARERPVSGNTIYF
V gene: TRBV7-9
J gene: TRBJ1-3

CDR3 protein: CASSSPAETQYF
V gene: TRBV6-5
J gene: TRBJ2-5

CDR3 protein: CASSLAFSTGGSGYTF
V gene: TRBV5-1
J gene: TRBJ1-2

CDR3 protein: CASGLVSYNEQFF
V gene: TRBV12-5
J gene: TRBJ2-1

CDR3 protein: CASSLGVNTGELFF
V gene: TRBV5-5
J gene: TRBJ2-2

CDR3 protein: CASSPPAASAFF
V gene: TRBV18
J gene: TRBJ1-1

CDR3 protein: CASSPPTPGDTKPAFF
V gene: TRBV18
J gene: TRBJ1-1

CDR3 protein: CASSQVSGLAGGGETQYF
V gene: TRBV3-1/TRBV3-2
J gene: TRBJ2-5

CDR3 protein: CASSVGTGVNEKLFF
V gene: TRBV9
J gene: TRBJ1-4

CDR3 protein: CASSQFTDTQYF
V gene: TRBV4-1
J gene: TRBJ2-3

CDR3 protein: CSVVRDRDSRGFYGYTF
V gene: TRBV29-1
J gene: TRBJ1-2

CDR3 protein: CATGQGFETQYF
V gene: TRBV19
J gene: TRBJ2-5

CDR3 protein: CASSMRQNTEAFF
V gene: TRBV19
J gene: TRBJ1-1

CDR3 protein: CASSLLRLGETQYF
V gene: TRBV5-4
J gene: TRBJ2-5

CDR3 protein: CASSHQLAVTTDTQYF
V gene: TRBV4-1
J gene: TRBJ2-3

CDR3 protein: CASSPTLTQEGALFF
V gene: TRBV18
J gene: TRBJ1-4

CDR3 protein: CASSQNRGGRTLFF
V gene: TRBV14
J gene: TRBJ2-1

CDR3 protein: CASSRAPLYGYTF
V gene: TRBV7-9
J gene: TRBJ1-2

CDR3 protein: CASSSPSRGNQPQHF
V gene: TRBV28
J gene: TRBJ1-5